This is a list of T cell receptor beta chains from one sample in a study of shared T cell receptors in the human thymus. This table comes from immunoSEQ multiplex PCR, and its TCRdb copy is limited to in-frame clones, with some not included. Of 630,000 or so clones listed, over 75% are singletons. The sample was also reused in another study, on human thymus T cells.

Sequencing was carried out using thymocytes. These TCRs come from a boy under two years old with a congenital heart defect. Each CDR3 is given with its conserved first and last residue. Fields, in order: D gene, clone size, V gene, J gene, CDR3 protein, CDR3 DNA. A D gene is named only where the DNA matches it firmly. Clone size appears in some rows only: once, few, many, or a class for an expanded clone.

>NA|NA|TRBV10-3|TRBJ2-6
CAILVGRLLSGANVLTF
TGTGCCATCTTGGTGGGCCGACTATTATCTGGGGCCAACGTCCTGACTTTC
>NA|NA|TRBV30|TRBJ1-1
CAWSVGGPEAFF
TGTGCCTGGAGTGTGGGGGGACCTGAAGCTTTCTTT
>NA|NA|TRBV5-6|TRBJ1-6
CASSLRLGGKGFSPLHF
TGTGCCAGCAGCCTGAGACTAGGAGGCAAGGGGTTTTCACCCCTCCACTTT
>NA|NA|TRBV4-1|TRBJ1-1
CASSQGHFNTEAFF
TGCGCCAGCAGCCAAGGACATTTCAACACTGAAGCTTTCTTT
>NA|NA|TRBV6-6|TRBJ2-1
CASSPSPSYNEQFF
TGTGCCAGCAGCCCCTCTCCCTCCTACAATGAGCAGTTCTTC
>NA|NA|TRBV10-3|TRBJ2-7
CAISESGAEQYF
TGTGCCATCAGTGAGTCAGGGGCCGAGCAGTACTTC
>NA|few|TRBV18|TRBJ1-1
CASSPLQQGVNTEAFF
TGTGCCAGCTCACCCCTACAACAGGGAGTGAACACTGAAGCTTTCTTT
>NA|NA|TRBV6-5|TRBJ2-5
CASSYSWRNQETQYF
TGTGCCAGCAGTTACTCATGGCGGAACCAAGAGACCCAGTACTTC
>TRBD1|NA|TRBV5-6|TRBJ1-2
CASSWQTGDDGYTF
TGTGCCAGCAGCTGGCAGACAGGGGACGATGGCTACACCTTC
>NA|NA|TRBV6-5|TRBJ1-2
CASSYDRDYGYTF
TGTGCCAGCAGTTATGACCGGGACTATGGCTACACCTTC
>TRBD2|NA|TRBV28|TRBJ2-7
CASFDRGTSGEQYF
TGTGCCAGTTTTGACAGGGGGACTAGCGGCGAGCAGTACTTC
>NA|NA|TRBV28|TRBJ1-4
CASRYRTRGGEKLFF
TGTGCCAGCAGATACAGGACCCGGGGGGGTGAAAAACTGTTTTTT
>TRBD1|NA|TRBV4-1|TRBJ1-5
CASSLQGWDQPQHF
TGCGCCAGCAGCCTACAGGGGTGGGATCAGCCCCAGCATTTT
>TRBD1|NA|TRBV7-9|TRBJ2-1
CASSREPTGADNEQFF
TGTGCCAGCAGCCGAGAACCGACAGGGGCGGACAATGAGCAGTTCTTC
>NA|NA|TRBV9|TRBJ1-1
CASSVTPRGANTEAFF
TGTGCCAGCAGCGTAACCCCCCGGGGGGCGAACACTGAAGCTTTCTTT
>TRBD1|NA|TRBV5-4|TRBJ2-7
CASSLAGTEPYEQYF
TGTGCCAGCAGCTTGGCCGGGACAGAGCCCTACGAGCAGTACTTC
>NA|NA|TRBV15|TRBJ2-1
CATSSLPGTLNEQFF
TGTGCCACCAGCAGCCTCCCCGGGACTCTCAATGAGCAGTTCTTC
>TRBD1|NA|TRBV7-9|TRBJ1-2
CASSLGAGGRGLYGYTF
TGTGCCAGCAGCTTAGGTGCAGGGGGCAGAGGTCTCTATGGCTACACCTTC
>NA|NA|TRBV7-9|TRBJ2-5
CASSLEGAGGLATQYF
TGTGCCAGCAGCTTAGAAGGGGCCGGAGGGTTGGCGACCCAGTACTTC
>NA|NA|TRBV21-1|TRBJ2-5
CASSQPLPRDPTGDEETQYF
TGTGCCAGCAGCCAACCTCTCCCCCGGGACCCCACAGGGGACGAGGAGACCCAGTACTTC
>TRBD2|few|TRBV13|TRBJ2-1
CASKIIPTSGRDEQFF
TGTGCCAGCAAGATCATTCCGACTAGCGGGAGGGATGAGCAGTTCTTC
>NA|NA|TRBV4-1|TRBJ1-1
CASSPRTGEAFF
TGCGCCAGCAGCCCCCGAACGGGGGAAGCTTTCTTT
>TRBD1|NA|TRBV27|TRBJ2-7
CASIQGWDEQYF
TGTGCCAGCATACAGGGGTGGGACGAGCAGTACTTC
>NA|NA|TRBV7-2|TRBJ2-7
CASSFPTGSSYEQYF
TGTGCCAGCAGCTTCCCGACGGGTAGCTCCTACGAGCAGTACTTC
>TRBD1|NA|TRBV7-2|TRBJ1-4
CASSPRQGDEKLFF
TGTGCCAGCAGCCCGAGACAGGGCGATGAAAAACTGTTTTTT
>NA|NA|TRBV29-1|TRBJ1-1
CSVGGRENTEAFF
TGCAGCGTTGGAGGCAGAGAGAACACTGAAGCTTTCTTT
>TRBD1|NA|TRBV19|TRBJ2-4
CASSGVGQGADIQYF
TGTGCCAGTAGTGGGGTGGGGCAGGGGGCAGACATTCAGTACTTC
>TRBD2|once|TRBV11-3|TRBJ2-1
CASSLTSGSRSYNEQFF
TGTGCCAGCAGCTTAACTAGCGGGAGTAGATCCTACAATGAGCAGTTCTTC